Each of the 7 T cell receptor beta chains below was sequenced from the same sample in a study of blood T cell repertoires in COVID-19. Generated by immunoSEQ multiplex PCR, the TCRdb table keeps only in-frame clones and is missing some. Seen here are under 45,000 clones, 65% to 90% observed once, and the top ten hold 5.2%. Sequenced: peripheral blood. The receptors were sampled from a man aged 40-55 years with active COVID-19.

The J gene is TRBJ1-4, the V gene TRBV5-1; D ambiguous. Germline V CDR1 and CDR2: SGHRS, YFSETQ. CDR3 length equals 14 residues. The V and J ends lost 2 bases and 6 bases respectively, with 11 bases between them. The CDR3 nucleotides are TGCGCCAGCAGCTTCGGCGGGGAAGATGAAAAACTGTTTTTT. It encodes CASSFGGEDEKLFF.

The chain uses TRBV10-2 and TRBJ2-1; 14 bases are a match to TRBD2. The germline gives CDR1 WSHSY, CDR2 SAAADI. The J segment lost 8 bases and the V segment lost 3 bases, leaving 3 bases of the junction unmatched. This CDR3 region has 15 residues. The CDR3 region has the DNA TGCGCCAGCAGTGAAGGGACTAGCGGGAGTGATGAGCAGTTCTTC. It specifies CASSEGTSGSDEQFF.

This clone was seen only once. The chain uses TRBV20-1 and TRBJ2-1; no definite D call. V lost 6 bases, J lost 4 bases, and 7 bases lay in between. The CDR3 is 11 residues long. Germline CDR1 and CDR2: DFQATT and SNEGSKA (reference sequence). Here the CDR3 reads CSANTYNEQFF. CDR3 bases: TGCAGTGCCAATACTTACAATGAGCAGTTCTTC.

CDR3 in amino acids: CASSQYHGGGDGTDTQYF. The CDR3, as DNA: TGTGCCAGCAGCCAATATCACGGGGGAGGGGATGGCACAGATACGCAGTATTTT. The V call is TRBV3-1 (or the pseudogene TRBV3-2), the J call TRBJ2-3, with 7 bases lining up with TRBD2. The length of the CDR3 is 18 residues. Germline V gene sequence: CDR1 LGHDT, CDR2 YNNKEL (reference sequence). J was trimmed by 1 base and V by 2 bases; bases with no gene match: 12.

This chain uses TRBV27 with TRBJ1-2; 9 positions match TRBD1. The CDR3 is made up of 17 amino acids. Germline loops: CDR1 MNHEY, CDR2 SMNVEV (reference sequence). Trimming at V came to 0 bases and at J to 6 bases, leaving 11 bases not matched to a gene. The CDR3 nucleotides read TGTGCCAGCAGTTTATCGGGAACAGGGGGCCTGGACGATGGCTACACCTTC. Residues: CASSLSGTGGLDDGYTF.

The chain couples TRBV30 to TRBJ1-1; D gene ambiguous. Between the trimmed V and J ends, which lost 0 bases and 2 bases, there was a span of 10 bases. The CDR3 is 14 amino acids. The V gene's germline CDR1 is GTSNPN and CDR2 SVGIG (reference sequence). The CDR3 DNA sequence: TGTGCCTGGAGTGTAAGCGGCACTAACACTGAAGCTTTCTTT. It yields the protein CAWSVSGTNTEAFF.

In its sample, this clone is medium-sized. This rearrangement joins TRBV11-3 to TRBJ2-2, with D possibly being TRBD1 (6 bases). Trimming pared 4 bases from V and 9 bases from J, leaving 9 bases between. Germline V lookup: CDR1 SGHNT, CDR2 YENEEA. The CDR3 sequence is 12 residues long. This CDR3 reads CASSSRGRELFF. The CDR3 DNA reads as TGTGCCAGCAGCTCCAGGGGTCGGGAGCTGTTTTTT.